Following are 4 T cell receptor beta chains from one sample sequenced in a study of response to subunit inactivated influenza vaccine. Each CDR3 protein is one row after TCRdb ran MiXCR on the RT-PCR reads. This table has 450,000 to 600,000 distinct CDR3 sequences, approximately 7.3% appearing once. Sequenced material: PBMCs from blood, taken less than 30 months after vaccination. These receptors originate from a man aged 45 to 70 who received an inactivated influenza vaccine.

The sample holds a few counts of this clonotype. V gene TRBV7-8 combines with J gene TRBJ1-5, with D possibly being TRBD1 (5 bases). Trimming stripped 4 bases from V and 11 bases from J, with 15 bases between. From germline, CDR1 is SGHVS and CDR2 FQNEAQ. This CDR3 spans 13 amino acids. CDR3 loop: CASSSTRRGAQHF. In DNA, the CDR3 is TGTGCCAGCAGCTCAACTCGCCGGGGGGCCCAGCATTTT. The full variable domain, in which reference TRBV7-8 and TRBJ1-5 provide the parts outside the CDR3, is GAGVSQSPRYKVAKRGQDVALRCDPISGHVSLFWYQQALGQGPEFLTYFQNEAQLDKSGLPSDRFFAERPEGSVSTLKIQRTQQEDSAVYLCASSSTRRGAQHFGDGTRLSIL.

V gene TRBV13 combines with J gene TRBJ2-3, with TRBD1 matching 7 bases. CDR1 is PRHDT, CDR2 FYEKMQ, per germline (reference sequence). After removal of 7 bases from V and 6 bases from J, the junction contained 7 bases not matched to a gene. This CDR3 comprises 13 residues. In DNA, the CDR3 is TGTGCCAGCACGGGCAGGGGGAACGATACGCAGTATTTT. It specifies CASTGRGNDTQYF.

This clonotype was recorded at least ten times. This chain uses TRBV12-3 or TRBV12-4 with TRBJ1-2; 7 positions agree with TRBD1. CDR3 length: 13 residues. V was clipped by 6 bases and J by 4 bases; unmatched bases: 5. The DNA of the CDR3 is TGTGCCAGCAGCTTACAGGGGTCCTATGGCTACACCTTC. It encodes CASSLQGSYGYTF.

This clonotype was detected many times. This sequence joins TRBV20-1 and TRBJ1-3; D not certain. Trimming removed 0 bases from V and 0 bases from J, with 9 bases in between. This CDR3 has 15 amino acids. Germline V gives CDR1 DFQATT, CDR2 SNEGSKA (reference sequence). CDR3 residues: CSARDPTGSGNTIYF. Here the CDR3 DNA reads TGCAGTGCTAGAGATCCCACCGGCTCTGGAAACACCATATATTTT.